The rows below give T cell receptor beta chains drawn from one sample of a study of radiotherapy plus CTLA-4 blockade in lung cancer. The assay was immunoSEQ multiplex PCR, and TCRdb's table has in-frame clones only and misses some. The table lists around 99,000 clones, almost 90% of them singletons. The source material was peripheral blood, sampled from a patient treated with radiotherapy plus ipilimumab. These receptors all stem from a human donor with non-small cell lung cancer that progressed on radiotherapy plus ipilimumab. CDR3s include the opening cysteine and the closing phenylalanine or tryptophan. D genes are given only for firm matches. Clone size is shown for a subset of rows, as once, few, many or a class of expanded clone.

d_call,clone_size,v_call,j_call,cdr3_aa,cdr3_nt
-,-,TRBV7-3,TRBJ2-7,CASSLRGTSLSYEQYF,TGTGCCAGCAGCTTAAGGGGGACATCCCTCTCCTACGAGCAGTACTTC
-,-,TRBV4-2,TRBJ1-3,CASSQTGMADTIYF,TGTGCCAGCAGCCAAACAGGGATGGCGGACACCATATATTTT
-,-,TRBV10-2,TRBJ1-1,CASRDPGRVTEAFF,TGCGCCAGCAGGGACCCCGGCAGGGTGACTGAAGCTTTCTTT
-,-,TRBV30,TRBJ1-1,CAWSVQDSSRAFF,TGTGCCTGGAGTGTACAGGATTCTTCCCGGGCTTTCTTT
-,once,TRBV6-5,TRBJ1-2,CASSRGTAWGYTF,TGTGCCAGCAGCCGGGGGACGGCCTGGGGCTACACCTTC
-,-,TRBV6-4,TRBJ2-3,CASRRGGSDTQYF,TGTGCCAGCCGACGTGGGGGATCGGATACGCAGTATTTT
TRBD2,-,TRBV27,TRBJ2-7,CASSLLAGGSSSYEQYF,TGTGCCAGCAGTTTGCTCGCGGGAGGCTCTAGCTCCTACGAGCAGTACTTC
-,-,TRBV10-2,TRBJ1-1,CASSEDGGASTEAFF,TGCGCCAGCAGTGAGGATGGGGGCGCGTCCACTGAAGCTTTCTTT
TRBD1,-,TRBV7-9,TRBJ2-7,CASSPGTGAHEQYF,TGTGCCAGCAGCCCTGGGACAGGGGCCCACGAGCAGTACTTC
-,-,TRBV7-9,TRBJ2-7,CASSLPPPSVGPYEQYF,TGTGCCAGCAGCTTACCCCCCCCCAGCGTCGGACCTTACGAGCAGTACTTC
TRBD2,-,TRBV11-2,TRBJ2-7,CASRQSLAATYEQYF,TGTGCCAGCAGGCAAAGTCTAGCGGCGACCTACGAGCAGTACTTC
TRBD1,-,TRBV29-1,TRBJ2-1,CSSGTGLSEQFF,TGCAGCTCTGGGACAGGGCTCAGTGAGCAGTTCTTC
TRBD1,few,TRBV19,TRBJ1-2,CASSMRQTGAGYTF,TGTGCCAGTAGTATGAGGCAGACAGGGGCTGGCTACACCTTC
TRBD1,few,TRBV6-5,TRBJ2-7,CASSYDRAYEQYF,TGTGCCAGCAGTTACGACAGGGCCTACGAGCAGTACTTC
-,-,TRBV9,TRBJ2-5,CASSVGSGAEETQYF,TGTGCCAGCAGCGTAGGTTCAGGGGCGGAAGAGACCCAGTACTTC
-,once,TRBV6-4,TRBJ2-7,CAIPRGSEQYF,TGTGCCATCCCCAGGGGCAGCGAGCAGTACTTC
-,-,TRBV5-1,TRBJ2-1,CASSQDGGSSYNEQFF,TGCGCCAGCAGCCAGGATGGGGGAAGCTCCTACAATGAGCAGTTCTTC
-,-,TRBV12-2,TRBJ2-7,CASRLEGLAESEQYF,TGTGCAAGTCGCTTAGAGGGACTAGCGGAGAGCGAGCAGTACTTC
-,once,TRBV7-3,TRBJ2-2,CASSLGQGYTGELFF,TGTGCCAGCAGCTTAGGTCAGGGATACACCGGGGAGCTGTTTTTT
TRBD1,-,TRBV6-5,TRBJ1-5,CASSQRTGATQPQHF,TGTGCCAGCAGCCAAAGGACAGGTGCGACTCAGCCCCAGCATTTT
-,once,TRBV11-3,TRBJ2-1,CASSFRRGNEQFF,TGTGCCAGCAGCTTTAGAAGGGGCAATGAGCAGTTCTTC
TRBD2,-,TRBV2,TRBJ2-3,CASRPSGSGTDTQYF,TGTGCCAGCAGACCTAGCGGGAGCGGCACAGATACGCAGTATTTT
-,-,TRBV6-1,TRBJ1-1,CASSEWGINTEAFF,TGTGCCAGCAGTGAATGGGGAATCAACACTGAAGCTTTCTTT
-,-,TRBV7-9,TRBJ1-4,CASSFGQTNEKLFF,TGTGCCAGCAGCTTTGGGCAGACTAATGAAAAACTGTTTTTT
TRBD2,-,TRBV10-3,TRBJ2-7,CATHSSGSYTYEQYF,TGTGCCACCCATTCTAGCGGGAGCTACACCTACGAGCAGTACTTC
-,-,TRBV14,TRBJ1-1,CASSRQINTEAFF,TGTGCCAGCAGCCGACAGATTAACACTGAAGCTTTCTTT
-,-,TRBV9,TRBJ1-1,CASSVAIENTEAFF,TGTGCCAGCAGCGTAGCGATAGAAAACACTGAAGCTTTCTTT
-,-,TRBV11-3,TRBJ1-2,CASSFGTVDGYGYTF,TGTGCCAGCAGCTTCGGGACGGTGGATGGCTATGGCTACACCTTC
TRBD1,-,TRBV6-1,TRBJ1-2,CASSGIRTGDRGYGYTF,TGTGCCAGCAGTGGGATTAGGACAGGGGATCGGGGCTATGGCTACACCTTC
TRBD1,-,TRBV18,TRBJ2-1,CASSPRGQGGGNEQFF,TGTGCCAGCTCACCACGTGGACAGGGTGGGGGCAATGAGCAGTTCTTC
TRBD2,-,TRBV9,TRBJ2-1,CASSRTSPGEQFF,TGTGCCAGCAGCAGGACTAGTCCTGGTGAGCAGTTCTTC
-,-,TRBV6-1,TRBJ1-3,CASSAVDSGNTIYF,TGTGCCAGCAGTGCCGTCGACTCTGGAAACACCATATATTTT
TRBD1,-,TRBV28,TRBJ2-3,CARRTSLDRGHGDTQYF,TGTGCCAGGAGGACGAGCTTGGACAGGGGGCACGGAGATACGCAGTATTTT
TRBD1,-,TRBV2,TRBJ1-2,CASSPNRGYGYTF,TGTGCCAGCAGCCCGAACAGGGGCTATGGCTACACCTTC
-,few,TRBV11-3,TRBJ1-1,CASSFRGTTGRLGEAFF,TGTGCCAGCAGCTTTAGGGGTACCACAGGGCGCTTAGGAGAAGCTTTCTTT
-,once,TRBV25-1,TRBJ1-1,CATTGRTTEAFF,TGTGCCACCACGGGACGGACCACTGAAGCTTTCTTT
-,-,TRBV2,TRBJ2-7,CASRNGLISYEQYF,TGTGCCAGCAGGAACGGTCTTATCTCCTACGAGCAGTACTTC
-,-,TRBV5-1,TRBJ2-1,CASRFTYNEQFF,TGCGCCAGCAGGTTTACATACAATGAGCAGTTCTTC
TRBD2,-,TRBV14,TRBJ2-5,CASSQRTSGTREAGRQETQYF,TGTGCCAGCAGCCAAAGGACTAGCGGGACCCGCGAGGCGGGGAGGCAAGAGACCCAGTACTTC
-,-,TRBV5-1,TRBJ2-2,CASSPGTRSTGELFF,TGCGCCAGCAGCCCGGGGACGCGTAGTACCGGGGAGCTGTTTTTT
TRBD1,-,TRBV2,TRBJ1-2,CASTRQGGGYTF,TGTGCCAGCACTCGACAGGGAGGCGGCTACACCTTC
TRBD1,-,TRBV18,TRBJ1-1,CASSPRADRGNTEAFF,TGTGCCAGCTCACCACGGGCGGACAGGGGGAACACTGAAGCTTTCTTT
-,-,TRBV6-6,TRBJ2-2,CASRLSNTGELFF,TGTGCCAGCAGGCTATCGAACACCGGGGAGCTGTTTTTT
-,-,TRBV2,TRBJ1-3,CASSFSRDSGNTIYF,TGTGCCAGCAGTTTTTCCAGGGACTCTGGAAACACCATATATTTT
TRBD2,-,TRBV5-1,TRBJ2-3,CASSSGLAGGGGGTDTQYF,TGCGCCAGCAGCTCTGGACTAGCGGGAGGTGGCGGGGGCACAGATACGCAGTATTTT